A selection of T cell receptor beta chains follows, all from one sample in a study of a mutant IDH1 vaccine in newly diagnosed glioma. Data came from immunoSEQ multiplex PCR; TCRdb stores just in-frame clones and leaves some out. Of around 88,000 clones listed, about 80% are singletons. Source: PBMCs, taken from a glioma patient treated with radiotherapy, temozolomide or both. The receptors were gathered from a man aged 40-55 years with glioma. CDR3s include the opening cysteine and the closing phenylalanine or tryptophan. D genes are given only for firm matches. Only some rows state a clone size, as once, few, many or a class for expanded clones.

J: TRBJ1-1; D: -; length: 16; size: -; V: TRBV10-3; DNA: TGTGCCATCAGTGAGCTAAAAGGGGGGGCGCACACTGAAGCTTTCTTT; CDR3: CAISELKGGAHTEAFF
J: TRBJ2-1; D: -; length: 14; size: -; V: TRBV30; DNA: TGTGCCTGGGCTCGGCGCCCACCTTACAATGAGCAGTTCTTC; CDR3: CAWARRPPYNEQFF
J: TRBJ2-4; D: TRBD1; length: 14; size: -; V: TRBV29-1; DNA: TGCAGCGTTAGACAGGGAATGGCCAAAAACATTCAGTACTTC; CDR3: CSVRQGMAKNIQYF
J: TRBJ1-3; D: -; length: 15; size: few; V: TRBV6-1; DNA: TGTGCCAGCAGTGAACACGGAACGAAAGGAAACACCATATATTTT; CDR3: CASSEHGTKGNTIYF
J: TRBJ2-3; D: -; length: 13; size: -; V: TRBV9; DNA: TGTGCCAGCAGCGGGACCCGGGGAGATACGCAGTATTTT; CDR3: CASSGTRGDTQYF
J: TRBJ1-3; D: -; length: 17; size: -; V: TRBV7-9; DNA: TGTGCCAGCAGCCACCCTGGGACATCCCGCTCTGGAAACACCATATATTTT; CDR3: CASSHPGTSRSGNTIYF
J: TRBJ2-1; D: -; length: 13; size: once; V: TRBV6-6; DNA: TGTGCCAGCAGTACGACAGTTGACAATGAGCAGTTCTTC; CDR3: CASSTTVDNEQFF
J: TRBJ1-5; D: -; length: 17; size: -; V: TRBV4-1; DNA: TGCGCCAGCAGCCAAGGGGGGCAGGGCGGGGCAAGGCAGCCCCAGCATTTT; CDR3: CASSQGGQGGARQPQHF
J: TRBJ2-1; D: -; length: 12; size: medium-sized; V: TRBV4-3; DNA: TGCGCCAGCAGCCGAGCTCAGGGTGAGCAGTTCTTC; CDR3: CASSRAQGEQFF
J: TRBJ2-1; D: TRBD2; length: 15; size: -; V: TRBV10-1; DNA: TGCGCCAGCAGTGAGGGGACTACCCCGTACAATGAGCAGTTCTTC; CDR3: CASSEGTTPYNEQFF
J: TRBJ1-1; D: -; length: 12; size: -; V: TRBV28; DNA: TGTGCCAGCAGGCCTTTGAACACTGAAGCTTTCTTT; CDR3: CASRPLNTEAFF
J: TRBJ2-7; D: -; length: 15; size: -; V: TRBV4-3; DNA: TGCGCCAGCAGCCAAAATCGGCACCCTTCCTACGAGCAGTACTTC; CDR3: CASSQNRHPSYEQYF
J: TRBJ2-1; D: -; length: 14; size: once; V: TRBV6-6; DNA: TGTGCCAGCAGTTACAAAGGACCCGGCAGTGAGCAGTTCTTC; CDR3: CASSYKGPGSEQFF
J: TRBJ2-7; D: -; length: 14; size: -; V: TRBV19; DNA: TGTGCCAGTAGTATAGGAGGGACAACCTACGAGCAGTACTTC; CDR3: CASSIGGTTYEQYF
J: TRBJ2-7; D: TRBD1; length: 12; size: -; V: TRBV18; DNA: TGTGCCAGCTCACGACAGGGCTACGAGCAGTACTTC; CDR3: CASSRQGYEQYF
J: TRBJ2-3; D: -; length: 11; size: -; V: TRBV27; DNA: TGTGCCAGCAGTTTGGAGGATACGCAGTATTTT; CDR3: CASSLEDTQYF
J: TRBJ1-1; D: -; length: 12; size: -; V: TRBV29-1; DNA: TGCAGTACTGCGTTGGGGAACACTGAAGCTTTCTTT; CDR3: CSTALGNTEAFF
J: TRBJ1-4; D: -; length: 14; size: -; V: TRBV2; DNA: TGTGCCAGCAGTGAAGGAGGGACTAATGAAAAACTGTTTTTT; CDR3: CASSEGGTNEKLFF
J: TRBJ1-1; D: TRBD1; length: 15; size: few; V: TRBV18; DNA: TGTGCCAGCTCACCTAAGACAGGGGGGAACACTGAAGCTTTCTTT; CDR3: CASSPKTGGNTEAFF
J: TRBJ1-5; D: -; length: 14; size: -; V: TRBV6-1; DNA: TGTGCCAGCAAAAGGAGTATTAGCAATCAGCCCCAGCATTTT; CDR3: CASKRSISNQPQHF
J: TRBJ1-3; D: TRBD1; length: 14; size: -; V: TRBV7-8; DNA: TGTGCCAGCAGCGACACAGGGGGCCGTCACACCATATATTTT; CDR3: CASSDTGGRHTIYF
J: TRBJ1-3; D: -; length: 13; size: -; V: TRBV6-6; DNA: TGTGCCAGCAGTGACTTCTCTGGAAACACCATATATTTT; CDR3: CASSDFSGNTIYF
J: TRBJ2-1; D: -; length: 16; size: -; V: TRBV11-1; DNA: TGTGCCAGCAGCTTAAGGGGGATATTCTCCTACAATGAGCAGTTCTTC; CDR3: CASSLRGIFSYNEQFF
J: TRBJ2-7; D: -; length: 13; size: -; V: TRBV7-2; DNA: TGTGCCAGCAGCTCCCCGGACGGGTACGAGCAGTACTTC; CDR3: CASSSPDGYEQYF
J: TRBJ1-3; D: -; length: 12; size: -; V: TRBV7-9; DNA: TGTGCCAGCAGCCGCTCTGGAAACACCATATATTTT; CDR3: CASSRSGNTIYF
J: TRBJ1-1; D: -; length: 14; size: -; V: TRBV27; DNA: TGTGCCAGCAGTTCCCCCGGCGCGGGCACTGAAGCTTTCTTT; CDR3: CASSSPGAGTEAFF
J: TRBJ1-2; D: TRBD1; length: 15; size: -; V: TRBV4-3; DNA: TGCGCCAGCAGCGGAAGCCGGGACAGCCCCTATGGCTACACCTTC; CDR3: CASSGSRDSPYGYTF
J: TRBJ2-7; D: -; length: 14; size: -; V: TRBV5-1; DNA: TGCGCCAGCAGCCAGACGGGTAGCTCCTACGAGCAGTACTTC; CDR3: CASSQTGSSYEQYF
J: TRBJ2-1; D: -; length: 12; size: -; V: TRBV6-5; DNA: TGTGCCAGCAGTTTCGGGCACAATGAGCAGTTCTTC; CDR3: CASSFGHNEQFF
J: TRBJ1-1; D: -; length: 17; size: -; V: TRBV28; DNA: TGTGCCAGCAGTAGGGGGGGGACATTTAGGACAAACACTGAAGCTTTCTTT; CDR3: CASSRGGTFRTNTEAFF
J: TRBJ2-3; D: TRBD2; length: 15; size: -; V: TRBV5-4; DNA: TGTGCCAGCAGCCGGGCGGGGGGGCCTATTTTAGCTCAGTATTTT; CDR3: CASSRAGGPILAQYF
J: TRBJ2-1; D: -; length: 17; size: -; V: TRBV5-1; DNA: TGCGCCAGCAGCTTGGCTCCACAGGGCCCCGTATACAATGAGCAGTTCTTC; CDR3: CASSLAPQGPVYNEQFF